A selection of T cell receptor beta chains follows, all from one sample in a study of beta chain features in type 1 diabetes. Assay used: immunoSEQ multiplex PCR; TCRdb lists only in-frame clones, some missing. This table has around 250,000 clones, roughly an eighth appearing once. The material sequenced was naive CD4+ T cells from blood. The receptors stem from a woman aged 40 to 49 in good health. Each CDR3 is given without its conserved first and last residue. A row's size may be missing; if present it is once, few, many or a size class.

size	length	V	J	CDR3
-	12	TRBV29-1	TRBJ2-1	SVALAGGYNEQF
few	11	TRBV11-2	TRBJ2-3	ASSRRGGTHEY
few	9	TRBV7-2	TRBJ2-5	ASSAGETQY
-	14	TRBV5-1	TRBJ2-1	ASSLLSGGVYNEQF
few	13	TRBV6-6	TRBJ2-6	ASNPSLSGANVLT
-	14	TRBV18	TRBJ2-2	ASSPMDYSGTGELF
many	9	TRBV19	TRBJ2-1	ASTGWNEQF
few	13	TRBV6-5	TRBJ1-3	ASSYTAGTGNTIY
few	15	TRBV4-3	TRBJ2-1	ASSQRFTGSSYNEQF
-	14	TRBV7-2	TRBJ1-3	ASSFFQGLGGNTIY
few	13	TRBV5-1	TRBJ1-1	ASSNNQGVVSEAF
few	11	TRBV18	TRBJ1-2	ASSQREEGGYT
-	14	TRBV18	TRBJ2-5	ASSPPLAGAQETQY
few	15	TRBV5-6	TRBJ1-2	ASSSTPMGRGVFGYT
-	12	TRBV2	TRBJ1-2	ASTGIGTVYGYT
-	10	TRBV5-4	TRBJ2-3	ASSFSADTQY
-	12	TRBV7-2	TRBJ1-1	ASSFRSSNTEAF
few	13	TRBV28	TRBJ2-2	ASSLGAGGPGELF
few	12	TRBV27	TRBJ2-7	ASSYGTGSGEQY
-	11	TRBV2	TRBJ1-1	ASSEGLGTEAF
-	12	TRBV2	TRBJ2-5	ASSGGRAHGTQY
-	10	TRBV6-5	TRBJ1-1	ASTEGAFQIF
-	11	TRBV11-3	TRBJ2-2	ASSTGAAGELF
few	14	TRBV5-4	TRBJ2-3	ASSHPTRRGADTQY
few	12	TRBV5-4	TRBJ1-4	ASSWEPTNEKLF
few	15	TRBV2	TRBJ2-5	ASRPGTSGGAGETQY
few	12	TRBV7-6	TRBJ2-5	ASSLVAAGGTQY
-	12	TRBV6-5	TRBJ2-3	ASSYRSTTDTQY
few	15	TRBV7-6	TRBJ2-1	ASSLEVSGGPYNEQF
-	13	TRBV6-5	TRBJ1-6	ASSYVGSRNSPLH